The 3 T cell receptor beta chains below come from one sample, sequenced in a study of blood T cell repertoires in COVID-19. Produced via immunoSEQ multiplex PCR; TCRdb's table is partial and in-frame only. The data contain about 250,000 clones, around three quarters of them singletons. The sample comprised peripheral blood. The receptors were sampled from a woman of 80 years or more with acute or convalescent COVID-19.

This rearrangement joins TRBV19 to TRBJ1-6; the match to TRBD1 covers 7 bases. CDR1 and CDR2 from the germline V gene are LNHDA and SQIVND (reference sequence). This CDR3 has 15 residues. The trim removed 3 bases at V and 7 bases at J, leaving 6 bases unmatched. CDR3 nucleotide sequence: TGTGCCAGTAGTATTCTGGACAGGAAGAATTCACCCCTCCACTTT. This gives the protein CASSILDRKNSPLHF.

For the CDR3, the DNA is TGTGCCAGCAGCCGGCTGGGACAAGAAGGGGACTATGGCTACACCTTC. Translated, it gives CASSRLGQEGDYGYTF. The rearrangement links TRBV4-2 to TRBJ1-2, with D possibly TRBD1 on 6 matching bases. V was clipped by 4 bases and J by 3 bases, with 18 bases between them. CDR3 length: 16 amino acids. Germline V CDR1 and CDR2: LGHNA, YNFKEQ.

This clone has more than one count but fewer than ten. The V gene is TRBV6-4, the J gene TRBJ1-5; D is uncertain. Germline CDR1 MRHNA, CDR2 SNTAGT. This CDR3 comprises 16 residues. With 0 bases removed from V and 7 bases from J, the gap between germline ends came to 16 bases. The chain's CDR3 is CASSDSCKREQQPQHF. The CDR3 nucleotides are TGTGCCAGCAGTGACTCGTGTAAGAGGGAGCAGCAGCCCCAGCATTTT.